This T cell receptor beta chain was recovered during a study of blood T cell repertoires in COVID-19. Source study methods: Reference gene primer amplification in the assay estimated nucleated cell counts. Sequenced by immunoSEQ multiplex PCR; TCRdb stores in-frame clones only, minus some. D and trimming come from the DNA, and the V and J calls and clone size come from that table. In the table there are under 80,000 clones, 86% of which are singletons. This receptor was taken from a man aged 45-60 years with active COVID-19. Sequencing input: peripheral blood.

CDR3 residues: CAISEGTSGSPDTQYF. The DNA for the CDR3 is TGTGCCATCAGTGAGGGGACTAGCGGGTCTCCAGATACGCAGTATTTT. The chain uses TRBV10-3 and TRBJ2-3; 12 nucleotides line up with TRBD2. Germline loops: CDR1 ENHRY, CDR2 SYGVKD. The CDR3 runs 16 residues. V lost 2 bases, J lost 4 bases, and 4 bases stayed unmatched.